Shown below are 14 T cell receptor beta chains from a single sample sequenced in a study of tumor and adjacent non-tumor tissue in lung cancer. This sample's RNA came from whole unsorted tissue. This non-tumor lung sample came from over 3 cm beyond the tumor edge. Three rounds of nested PCR, following a modified ARM-PCR protocol, produced the TCRbeta library. MiXCR, run by TCRdb on the multiplex PCR reads, gives a single entry per CDR3 protein. The sample has 98,000 or so distinct CDR3 sequences; 80% are singletons. The sequenced material came from distant non-tumor lung tissue. These receptors were obtained from a man aged 60-69 years with small cell lung cancer.

A remark on this clonotype: One base away lies a much larger clone, so this may be a sequencing read error. This rearrangement joins TRBV20-1 to TRBJ1-1; 8 bases match TRBD1. CDR3 length: 14 residues. CDR1 is DFQATT, CDR2 SNEGSKA, per germline (reference sequence). As DNA, the CDR3 is TGCAGTACTAGAAAAGGACAGGGCACCTCTGAAGCTTTCTTT. It specifies CSTRKGQGTSEAFF.

Concerning this clonotype: This could be a read error, since a much larger clone is one nucleotide away. The conserved closing phenylalanine or tryptophan is absent in this CDR3, likely reflecting a read error. CDR3 sequence reads: CSARDLYSRYGYTL. The CDR3 coding sequence is TGCAGTGCTAGAGATCTCTATAGCCGCTATGGCTACACCCTC. V is TRBV20-1 and J is TRBJ1-2; D not certain. The CDR3 contains 14 residues. The germline CDR1 and CDR2 sequences are DFQATT and SNEGSKA (reference sequence). V lost 0 bases and J 4 bases, leaving 12 bases between the germline ends.

For this clonotype: At one end, the junction sequence differs from germline, possibly due to a read error. The V call is TRBV6-5, the J call TRBJ1-5; D is perhaps TRBD1 (6 bases). The germline CDR1 and CDR2 sequences are MNHEY and SVGAGI. The CDR3 loop spans 14 amino acids. The CDR3: CASGSQRGDQSQHF. CDR3 coding DNA: TGTGCCAGCGGTTCCCAAAGGGGGGATCAGTCCCAGCATTTT.

The table lists this clonotype with many counts. The chain couples TRBV12-3 or TRBV12-4 to TRBJ1-1; TRBD1 is a possible D gene (5 bases). The CDR3 totals 15 residues. Trimming removed 3 bases from V and 0 bases from J, with 11 bases in between. The CDR3 region has the DNA TGTGCCAGCAGTTTCGGTCGGGGGATGAACACTGAAGCTTTCTTT. Translation gives CASSFGRGMNTEAFF.

As to this clonotype: One junction end disagrees with the germline gene, perhaps due to a read error. The CDR3 loop reads CASGSPCAVNEQLF. CDR3 DNA: TGTGCTAGTGGTTCCCCCTGCGCCGTCAATGAGCAGTTATTC. The chain carries TRBV12-5 and TRBJ2-1; D ambiguous. Germline lookup yields CDR1 LGHNT and CDR2 FRNRAP. This CDR3 comprises 14 residues.

As regards this clonotype: At one of its ends the junction is not consistent with the germline gene, which may arise from a read error. V is TRBV12-5 and J is TRBJ2-1, with TRBD2 identical over 7 bases. Germline V lookup: CDR1 LGHNT, CDR2 FRNRAP. The CDR3 is 20 residues long. CDR3 coding DNA: TGTGCTAGTGGCTACCAACTGATACTAACGGGAGGCTCCCCCTACAATGGGCAGTTCTTC. Translating it yields CASGYQLILTGGSPYNGQFF.

The sample holds one count of this clonotype. An end of the junction does not agree with germline; a read error may underlie this. The chain couples TRBV30 to TRBJ2-1, with 9 bases matching TRBD1. The CDR3 is 13 residues long. The germline V gene has CDR1 GTSNPN and CDR2 SVGIG (reference sequence). As DNA, the CDR3 is TGTGCCTGGAATAAGGGACAGGGCGATGACCAGTTCTTC. Translated, it gives CAWNKGQGDDQFF. Variable domain in full (rest from reference TRBV30 and TRBJ2-1): SQTIHQWPATLVQPVGSPLSLECTVEGTSNPNLYWYRQAAGRGLQLLFYSVGIGQISSEVPQNLSASRPQDRQFILSSKKLLLSDSGFYLCAWNKGQGDDQFFGPGTRLTVL.

In its sample, this clonotype was seen once. The junction differs from germline at one of its ends, possibly a read error. This chain uses TRBV28 with TRBJ1-2; 10 bases map to TRBD1. CDR1 and CDR2 from the germline V gene are MDHEN and SYDVKM. CDR3 length equals 14 residues. The CDR3 DNA reads as TGTGTCAGCATCCCCGGGACAGGGGACTATGGCTACACCTTC. Translating gives CVSIPGTGDYGYTF.

The J gene is TRBJ1-2, the V gene TRBV9, with D perhaps TRBD1 (6 bases). The length of the CDR3 is 15 residues. Trimming took off 2 bases at V and 5 bases at J, with 16 bases between the two ends. The germline V gene has CDR1 SGDLS and CDR2 YYNGEE. CDR3 nucleotides: TGTGCCAGCAGCGTCGGAGGGGGGGGATTTTATGGCTACACCTTC. It translates to CASSVGGGGFYGYTF.

A remark on this clonotype: A much larger clonotype is one base distant, so this may be a read error. Because the CDR3 is missing its conserved closing phenylalanine or tryptophan, this is likely a read error. V and J are TRBV28 and TRBJ1-6; 7 positions match TRBD1. Germline V gene sequence: CDR1 MDHEN, CDR2 SYDVKM. The CDR3 sequence is 13 residues long. Trimming at V came to 8 bases and at J to 5 bases, leaving 3 bases not matched to a gene. The CDR3 protein is CASVGQNNSPLHS. The CDR3 region has the DNA TGTGCCAGCGTGGGACAGAATAATTCACCCCTCCACTCT.

Concerning this clonotype itself: A junction end diverges from the germline sequence, so it may reflect a read error. V usage is TRBV6-1 and J usage is TRBJ1-6; possible D gene TRBD1, 5 bases. This CDR3 spans 15 amino acids. The germline V gene encodes CDR1 MNHNS and CDR2 SASEGT. The CDR3 region is CASSEMGQGSSPPHF. For the CDR3, the DNA is TGTGCCAGCAGTGAGATGGGGCAGGGAAGCTCACCCCCCCACTTT.

This sequence joins TRBV29-1 and TRBJ2-1, with 9 bases aligning to TRBD2. In germline, CDR1 is SQVTM, CDR2 ANQGSEA. CDR3 length equals 15 residues. CDR3 coding DNA: TGCACCGCTGAGGTAGCGGGAGCGGCCCCATGCAAGCAGTTCTTC. As protein: CTAEVAGAAPCKQFF.

On this clonotype itself: The junction shows a germline mismatch at one end, possibly a read error. The chain recombines TRBV11-2 with TRBJ2-3; either TRBD1 or TRBD2 may fit D (6 bases each). CDR1 and CDR2 (germline): SGHAT, FQNNGV. This CDR3 has 16 amino acids. CDR3 nucleotides: TGTGCCATCAGCTCTACTCTAGGAGGGGGAACAGATATGCAGTATTTT. Amino acids: CAISSTLGGGTDMQYF.

This clonotype was recorded only once. Germline and junction disagree at one end, which may indicate a read error. The CDR3 DNA reads as TGTGCCAGCAGCCAAGCTCCATGGCAGGTCGAAGCGTACTTC. Its protein is CASSQAPWQVEAYF. The J gene is TRBJ2-7, the V gene TRBV4-1; no firm D call. The germline V gene encodes CDR1 MGHRA and CDR2 YSYEKL. This CDR3 is 14 amino acids long.